The 5 T cell receptor beta chains below all came from one sample that was sequenced in a study of identical twins. TCRdb independently ran MiXCR on the 5' RACE reads; one entry per CDR3 protein. The sample has some 900,000 distinct CDR3 sequences, around 12% seen once. Another study also made use of these data, one on yellow fever vaccine responses in identical twins.

Sequencing was done on a sample of PBMCs. Source of these receptors: a woman aged 18-29 years in good health.

This clonotype was recorded a few times. The genes are TRBV20-1 and TRBJ2-1; 7 bases fit TRBD2. The V gene's germline CDR1 is DFQATT and CDR2 SNEGSKA (reference sequence). J was trimmed by 4 bases and V by 3 bases; bases with no gene match: 0. This CDR3 has 12 amino acids. CDR3 nucleotides: TGCAGTGCTAGGCGGGAGTACAATGAGCAGTTCTTC. Protein product: CSARREYNEQFF.

The chain combines TRBV6-6 with TRBJ1-1; D gene uncertain. The CDR3 totals 13 residues. Germline-derived CDR1 and CDR2 are MNHNY and SVGAGI (reference sequence). V lost 5 bases and J lost 1, with 8 bases in between. CDR3 sequence: CASSSSENTEAFF. In DNA, the CDR3 is TGTGCCAGCAGTAGCAGTGAGAACACTGAAGCTTTCTTT.

This clonotype was seen only a few times. This chain joins TRBV7-8 and TRBJ2-7, with D tentatively TRBD1 (5 bases). The germline V gene has CDR1 SGHVS and CDR2 FQNEAQ. Trimming removed 5 bases from V and 0 bases from J, with 11 bases in between. CDR3 length: 14 amino acids. The CDR3 loop reads CASSPQTVSYEQYV. The CDR3 DNA follows: TGTGCCAGCAGCCCACAGACAGTCTCCTACGAGCAGTACGTC.

The V gene is TRBV3-2, the J gene TRBJ2-7; TRBD1 is taken as the D call from the table, unchecked against the DNA. TRBV3-2 has pseudogene status. This CDR3 has 18 residues. CDR3 DNA sequence: TGTGCCAGCAGCCCGAAGAGGGGACCGGGACAGGGGGCTAGGGAGCAGTACTTC. This sequence encodes CASSPKRGPGQGAREQYF.

This clonotype was observed a single time. The V call is TRBV2, the J call TRBJ2-1; 14 bases agree with TRBD2. This CDR3 has 18 residues. Germline V gives CDR1 SNHLY, CDR2 FYNNEI. Trimming removed 11 bases from V and 2 bases from J; junction bases left unmatched: 14. This CDR3 reads CACWGTSGSPFPYNEQFF. CDR3 sequence (DNA): TGTGCCTGCTGGGGGACTAGCGGGAGTCCCTTTCCCTACAATGAGCAGTTCTTC.